The clone carrying this TCR beta chain was seen more than once but under ten times. Its matching antigen is unknown. These data are taken from a study of cytomegalovirus exposure and HLA in healthy donors. Primers included in the PCR were 60 Vbeta and 13 Jbeta primers. TCRdb's table, derived via immunoSEQ multiplex PCR, lists solely in-frame clones and lacks some. The data hold roughly 92,000 clones, with under 9% observed a single time. Findings and limits, study-wide: TCR beta chains numbering 150 to 200 were designated cytomegalovirus-associated.

Germline values: CDR1 SGHDN, CDR2 FVKESK. The CDR3 sequence is 15 residues long. V was pared by 0 bases and J by 5 bases, with 3 bases of the junction left unmatched. This receptor was obtained from a man aged 45-65 years in good health and CMV-seronegative. The rearrangement links TRBV14 to TRBJ1-1; TRBD1 matches at 10 bases. The sample taken for sequencing was PBMCs. The CDR3 DNA follows: TGTGCCAGCAGCCAAGAGGACAGGGGGGCTACTGAAGCTTTCTTT. Translating it yields CASSQEDRGATEAFF.